These 3 T cell receptor beta chains originate from one sample sequenced in a study of shared clonotypes between healthy human individuals. This table comes from immunoSEQ multiplex PCR, and its TCRdb copy is limited to in-frame clones, with some not included. The repertoire holds some 900,000 clones, 76% seen once, with about 1.5% in the top ten. The sequenced material came from memory CD4+ T cells sorted from blood. Subset of the sample: CD45RA-negative fraction. All receptors derive from a young man in good health.

Only a few counts were recorded for this clone. V usage is TRBV27 and J usage is TRBJ1-6; D not resolved. The CDR3 runs to 13 residues. Looked up from germline, CDR1 is MNHEY and CDR2 is SMNVEV (reference sequence). V lost 3 bases, J lost 8 bases, and 8 bases lay in between. Here the CDR3 reads CASSFGGYSPLHF. The CDR3 DNA sequence: TGTGCCAGCAGTTTTGGAGGGTATTCACCCCTCCACTTT.

This chain links TRBV4-3 with TRBJ1-1; perhaps TRBD1 as D (6 bases). Germline CDR1 LGHNA, CDR2 YSLEER. The CDR3 extends over 15 amino acids. V lost 0 bases and J 4 bases, leaving 12 bases between the germline ends. CDR3 DNA: TGCGCCAGCAGCCAAGAGAGGGGGTTGGGCACTGAAGCTTTCTTT. It translates to CASSQERGLGTEAFF.

This rearrangement joins TRBV5-1 to TRBJ2-1; 8 bases are a match to TRBD1. The CDR3 sequence is 15 residues long. V trimming: 0 bases; J trimming: 5 bases; junction bases outside the gene matches: 4. Germline lookup yields CDR1 SGHRS and CDR2 YFSETQ. CDR3 residues: CASSLGDRRNNEQFF. The CDR3 nucleotides are TGCGCCAGCAGCTTGGGGGACAGGCGTAACAATGAGCAGTTCTTC. Full variable domain (remainder filled in from reference TRBV5-1 and TRBJ2-1): KAGVTQTPRYLIKTRGQQVTLSCSPISGHRSVSWYQQTPGQGLQFLFEYFSETQRNKGNFPGRFSGRQFSNSRSEMNVSTLELGDSALYLCASSLGDRRNNEQFFGPGTRLTVL.